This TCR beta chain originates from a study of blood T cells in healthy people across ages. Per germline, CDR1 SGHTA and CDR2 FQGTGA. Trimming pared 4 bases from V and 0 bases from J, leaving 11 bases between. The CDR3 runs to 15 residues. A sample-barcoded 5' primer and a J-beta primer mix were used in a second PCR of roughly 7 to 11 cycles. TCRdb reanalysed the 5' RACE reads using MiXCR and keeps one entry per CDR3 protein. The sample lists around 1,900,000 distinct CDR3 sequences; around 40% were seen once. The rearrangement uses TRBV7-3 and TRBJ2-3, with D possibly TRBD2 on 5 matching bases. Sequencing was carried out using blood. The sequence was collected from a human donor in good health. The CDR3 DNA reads TGTGCCAGCAGCTCCAGCGGAAGAAGCACAGATACGCAGTATTTT. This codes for CASSSSGRSTDTQYF. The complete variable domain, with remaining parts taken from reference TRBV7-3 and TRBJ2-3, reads GAGVSQTPSNKVTEKGKYVELRCDPISGHTALYWYRQSLGQGPEFLIYFQGTGAADDSGLPNDRFFAVRPEGSVSTLKIQRTERGDSAVYLCASSSSGRSTDTQYFGPGTRLTVL.